A selection of T cell receptor beta chains follows, all from one sample in a study of T cell responses to AZD1222 COVID-19 vaccine. Sequenced by immunoSEQ multiplex PCR; TCRdb stores in-frame clones only, minus some. The sample has 150,000 to 200,000 clones; roughly 91% are singletons. This material consisted of peripheral blood, taken on day 0 of AZD1222 vaccination. These receptors came from an adult in good health. Both conserved end residues are part of each CDR3. Each record gives: V gene, clone size, J gene, D gene, CDR3 protein, CDR3 DNA. A D gene is named only where the DNA matches it firmly. A clone size is listed for some rows: how often the clone was seen (once, few, many), or a class if it is expanded.

v_call: TRBV2; clone_size: -; j_call: TRBJ1-4; d_call: TRBD1; cdr3_aa: CASSEQGQALEKLFF; cdr3_nt: TGTGCCAGCAGTGAACAGGGACAGGCCCTTGAAAAACTGTTTTTT
v_call: TRBV7-4; clone_size: -; j_call: TRBJ1-5; d_call: -; cdr3_aa: CASSTRATDSNQPQHF; cdr3_nt: TGTGCCAGCAGCACCCGGGCGACAGATAGCAATCAGCCCCAGCATTTT
v_call: TRBV7-3; clone_size: -; j_call: TRBJ2-6; d_call: TRBD2; cdr3_aa: CASSPKPTGLGSGANVLTF; cdr3_nt: TGTGCCAGCAGCCCTAAGCCCACAGGACTAGGCTCCGGGGCCAACGTCCTGACTTTC
v_call: TRBV7-6; clone_size: few; j_call: TRBJ2-5; d_call: -; cdr3_aa: CASSYTGQETQYF; cdr3_nt: TGTGCCAGCAGTTATACAGGGCAAGAGACCCAGTACTTC
v_call: TRBV11-2; clone_size: -; j_call: TRBJ2-2; d_call: TRBD1; cdr3_aa: CASSRIPPGQGTGELFF; cdr3_nt: TGTGCCAGCAGCCGGATCCCCCCGGGACAGGGCACCGGGGAGCTGTTTTTT
v_call: TRBV3-1/TRBV3-2; clone_size: -; j_call: TRBJ2-7; d_call: TRBD2; cdr3_aa: CASSQDRLAGASYEQYF; cdr3_nt: TGTGCCAGCAGCCAAGATCGCCTAGCGGGAGCCTCCTACGAGCAGTACTTC
v_call: TRBV28; clone_size: -; j_call: TRBJ1-2; d_call: -; cdr3_aa: CASSLQNYGYTF; cdr3_nt: TGTGCCAGCAGTCTGCAGAACTATGGCTACACCTTC
v_call: TRBV5-1; clone_size: -; j_call: TRBJ2-7; d_call: TRBD2; cdr3_aa: CASRPGLAGIYEQYF; cdr3_nt: TGCGCCAGCAGACCTGGACTAGCGGGAATCTACGAGCAGTACTTC
v_call: TRBV20-1; clone_size: -; j_call: TRBJ2-5; d_call: -; cdr3_aa: CSASLGNQETQYF; cdr3_nt: TGCAGTGCTAGTCTGGGGAACCAAGAGACCCAGTACTTC
v_call: TRBV5-1; clone_size: -; j_call: TRBJ1-1; d_call: TRBD1; cdr3_aa: CASSSGQGETEAFF; cdr3_nt: TGCGCCAGCAGCTCGGGACAGGGGGAGACTGAAGCTTTCTTT